The following is a T cell receptor (beta chain) sequence with its context. The data were taken from a study of shared clonotypes between healthy human individuals. Naive CD45RA+ and memory CD45RA-negative subsets were split from CD4+ cells. Libraries were prepared by immunoSEQ multiplex PCR; TCRdb keeps only in-frame clonotypes and omits some of them. The sample consists of approximately 1,500,000 clones, approximately 96% of them appearing once. The CDR3 runs 15 residues. Germline assignment: CDR1 SGHNT and CDR2 YYREEE (reference sequence). Trimming stripped 2 bases from V and 6 bases from J, with 16 bases between.

V gene TRBV5-4 combines with J gene TRBJ2-3; D assignment may be TRBD1 or TRBD2 (5 bases each). The sample consisted of naive CD4+ T cells sorted from blood. As for subset: CD45RA+ positively selected. The source is a man between 25 and 39 years old in good health. CDR3 protein: CASSFPGSAGDTQYF. The CDR3, as DNA: TGTGCCAGCAGCTTCCCGGGGTCAGCAGGGGATACGCAGTATTTT.